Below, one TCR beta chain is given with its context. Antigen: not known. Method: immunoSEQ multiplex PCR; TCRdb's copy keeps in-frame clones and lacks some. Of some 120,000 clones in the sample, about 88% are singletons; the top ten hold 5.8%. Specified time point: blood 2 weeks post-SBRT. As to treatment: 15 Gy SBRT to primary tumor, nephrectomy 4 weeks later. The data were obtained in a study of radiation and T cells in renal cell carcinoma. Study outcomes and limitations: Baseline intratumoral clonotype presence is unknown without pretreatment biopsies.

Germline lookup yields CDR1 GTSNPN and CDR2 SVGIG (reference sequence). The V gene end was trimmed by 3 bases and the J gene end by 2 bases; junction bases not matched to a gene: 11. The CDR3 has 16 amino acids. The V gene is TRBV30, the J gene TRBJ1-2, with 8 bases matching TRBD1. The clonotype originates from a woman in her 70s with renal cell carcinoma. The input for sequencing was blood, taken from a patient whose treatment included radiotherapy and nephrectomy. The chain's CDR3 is CAWRALLTGANYGYTF. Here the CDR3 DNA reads TGTGCCTGGAGGGCTTTACTGACAGGGGCGAACTATGGCTACACCTTC.